This T cell receptor beta chain was sequenced for a study of shared clonotypes between healthy human individuals. General study findings and limits: The donor pool, a small one, limited the genetic and exposure-history diversity represented.

Notes on this clone: Its target is not known.

The healthy adult donors were HIV-negative and reported no recent acute infections or vaccinations. Caucasian adults living in Nashville, Tennessee, provided all samples. Germline loops: CDR1 SQVTM, CDR2 ANQGSEA. The CDR3 is 14 amino acids. The germline V and J ends were trimmed by 4 bases and 4 bases, with 16 bases remaining between them. The repertoire was sequenced with immunoSEQ multiplex PCR; TCRdb's copy has only in-frame clones and lacks some. The repertoire consists of about 2.4 million clones, with more than 85% occurring once and the leading ten covering approximately 0.36%. This TCR came from a man between 18 and 35 years old in good health. Some clones in this sample may be carry-over from other donors' samples. The chain employs TRBV29-1 and TRBJ1-1; D perhaps matches TRBD1 (5 bases). Sequenced: naive CD4+ T cells from PBMCs. Subset given: CD45RA+ positively selected. The CDR3 sequence is CSVGYRQGGTEAFF. CDR3 coding DNA: TGCAGCGTTGGCTATCGCCAGGGTGGCACTGAAGCTTTCTTT.